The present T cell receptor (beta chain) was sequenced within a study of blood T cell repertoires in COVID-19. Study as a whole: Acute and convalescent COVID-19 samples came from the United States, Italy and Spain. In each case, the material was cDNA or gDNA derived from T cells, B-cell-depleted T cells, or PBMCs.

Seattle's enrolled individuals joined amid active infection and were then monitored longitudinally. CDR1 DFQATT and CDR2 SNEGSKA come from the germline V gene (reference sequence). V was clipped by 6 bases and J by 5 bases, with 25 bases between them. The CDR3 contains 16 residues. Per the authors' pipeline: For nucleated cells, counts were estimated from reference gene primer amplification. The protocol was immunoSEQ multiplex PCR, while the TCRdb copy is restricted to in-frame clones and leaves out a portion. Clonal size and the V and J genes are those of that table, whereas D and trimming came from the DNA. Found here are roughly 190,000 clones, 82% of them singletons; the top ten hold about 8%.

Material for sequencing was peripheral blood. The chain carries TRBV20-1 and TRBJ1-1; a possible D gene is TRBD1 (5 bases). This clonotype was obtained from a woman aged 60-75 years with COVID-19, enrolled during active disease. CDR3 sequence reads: CSASSRKPDSGTEAFF. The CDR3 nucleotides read TGCAGTGCGAGTTCTAGGAAACCCGACTCAGGGACTGAAGCTTTCTTT.